The source of this T cell receptor (beta chain) is a study of CD8 T cells in ankylosing spondylitis. Overall study results and limits: About 8 highly homologous variants made up a TCR beta motif, and this motif appeared characteristic of ankylosing spondylitis blood.

TCRdb fed the 5' RACE reads into MiXCR, producing one record per CDR3 protein. The repertoire has more than 600,000 distinct CDR3 sequences, around 17% of them found once; the top ten carry under 20%. CDR3 length equals 13 residues. The germline V gene has CDR1 MDHEN and CDR2 SYDVKM. J was trimmed by 4 bases and V by 7 bases; bases with no gene match: 3. To note about this clonotype: Its target is not known.

The source is a male donor with ankylosing spondylitis. This chain joins TRBV28 and TRBJ1-5; 8 nucleotides align to TRBD1. The sequenced sample was blood, either unsorted or a sorted T cell fraction (not recorded which). For the CDR3, the DNA is TGTGCCAGCATCACAGGGGGTAATCAGCCCCAGCATTTT. Protein product: CASITGGNQPQHF. Complete variable domain (other parts from reference TRBV28 and TRBJ1-5): DVKVTQSSRYLVKRTGEKVFLECVQDMDHENMFWYRQDPGLGLRLIYFSYDVKMKEKGDIPEGYSVSREKKERFSLILESASTNQTSMYLCASITGGNQPQHFGDGTRLSIL.